This TCR beta chain was recovered during a study of T cell clones after liver transplantation. The wider study: Samples came from ITN030ST, which attempted immunosuppression withdrawal within 2 years of liver transplantation. Standard immunosuppression, with no induction, continued until 12-24 months after transplant. Timepoints were pre-transplant, pre-withdrawal, and after withdrawal was completed or failed.

With regard to this clone: The antigen is unknown.

The CDR3 contains 19 residues. The V segment lost 4 bases and the J segment 5 bases; nucleotides outside the gene matches: 18. The V gene's germline CDR1 is LNHDA and CDR2 SQIVND (reference sequence). Study findings and constraints: In two subjects, few donor cells limited the measurable donor-reactive repertoire.

TCRdb's table, derived via immunoSEQ multiplex PCR, lists solely in-frame clones and lacks some. The sample lists around 6,100 clones, approximately 84% occurring once. This clonotype was obtained from a human donor who received a liver transplant. The sequencing here drew on CD8+ T cells from blood, taken before liver transplant. J is TRBJ2-1 and V is TRBV19; TRBD2 matches 9 bases. CDR3 amino acids: CASSTTPPHAGGPNNEQFF. The CDR3, as DNA: TGTGCCAGTAGTACGACCCCTCCCCATGCGGGAGGGCCCAACAATGAGCAGTTCTTC.